The 27 T cell receptor beta chains presented below share a single source sample, sequenced in a study of cytotoxic CD8 clonotypes in ibrutinib-treated CLL. Data came from immunoSEQ multiplex PCR; TCRdb stores just in-frame clones and leaves some out. Among about 200,000 clones listed, 79% were seen once. Source: PBMCs, taken after 12 months of ibrutinib treatment. These receptors were obtained from a human donor with chronic lymphocytic leukemia.

The chain is built from TRBV19 and TRBJ2-3; no clear D. Trimming took off 6 bases at V and 4 bases at J, with 8 bases between the two ends. The CDR3 is 12 residues long. Germline CDR1 LNHDA, CDR2 SQIVND (reference sequence). CDR3 amino acids: CASRAAADTQYF. The CDR3 DNA follows: TGTGCCAGTAGGGCGGCTGCAGATACGCAGTATTTT.

The rearrangement uses TRBV18 and TRBJ1-1; D uncertain. The CDR3 extends over 14 amino acids. Germline assignment: CDR1 KGHSH and CDR2 LQKENI. The ends were cut back, 1 base at V and 3 bases at J, with 9 bases in the middle. The CDR3 here is CASSPLNRDTEAFF. As DNA, the CDR3 is TGTGCCAGCTCACCACTAAATAGGGACACTGAAGCTTTCTTT.

The chain combines TRBV19 with TRBJ1-5; D gene uncertain. CDR1 is LNHDA and CDR2 is SQIVND in the germline V gene (reference sequence). V lost 2 bases and J lost 2, with 10 bases in between. The CDR3 loop spans 15 amino acids. The CDR3 sequence is CASSISPRGNQPQHF. CDR3 in DNA: TGTGCCAGTAGTATATCTCCGAGGGGCAATCAGCCCCAGCATTTT.

This clone appeared a single time. The rearrangement uses TRBV14 and TRBJ2-2; 7 bases fit TRBD2. Losses at the gene ends were 0 bases for V and 3 bases for J; bases not matched to a gene: 4. Per the germline V gene, CDR1 is SGHDN and CDR2 is FVKESK. The CDR3 is made up of 16 amino acids. CDR3 bases: TGTGCCAGCAGCCAAGAGGGAGGGACCCACACCGGGGAGCTGTTTTTT. It translates to CASSQEGGTHTGELFF. Together with reference TRBV14 and TRBJ2-2, the CDR3 gives the full variable domain: EAGVTQFPSHSVIEKGQTVTLRCDPISGHDNLYWYRRVMGKEIKFLLHFVKESKQDESGMPNNRFLAERTGGTYSTLKVQPAELEDSGVYFCASSQEGGTHTGELFFGEGSRLTVL.

This clone has more than one count but fewer than ten. The rearrangement joins TRBV27 to TRBJ1-1; 7 nucleotides align to TRBD1. CDR1 and CDR2 (germline): MNHEY, SMNVEV (reference sequence). This CDR3 has 12 amino acids. With V trimmed by 3 bases and J by 11 bases, 6 bases remained unmatched. CDR3 loop: CASSFATGSAFF. The CDR3 bases are TGTGCCAGCAGTTTCGCGACAGGGTCGGCTTTCTTT.

This clone was counted once. This rearrangement joins TRBV28 to TRBJ1-5; D is possibly TRBD1 (5 bases). Trimming pared 8 bases from V and 3 bases from J, leaving 8 bases between. CDR1 and CDR2 (germline): MDHEN, SYDVKM. This CDR3 has 12 residues. The CDR3 DNA reads TGTGCCAGCTACAGGATCAATCAGCCCCAGCATTTT. This gives the protein CASYRINQPQHF.

The chain is built from TRBV5-1 and TRBJ1-1; no clear D. Trimming removed 4 bases from V and 2 bases from J, with 12 bases in between. The CDR3 extends over 14 amino acids. Germline CDR1 reads SGHRS; CDR2 reads YFSETQ. This CDR3 is CASSIPGPNTEAFF. The CDR3 bases are TGCGCCAGCAGCATACCGGGCCCTAACACTGAAGCTTTCTTT.

The chain links TRBV5-1 to TRBJ2-5; D is possibly TRBD1 (6 bases). This CDR3 region has 15 residues. The V end was cut by 0 bases, the J end by 5 bases, with 14 bases between. Germline CDR1 is SGHRS and CDR2 is YFSETQ. This CDR3 is CASSLAQGTRETQYF. DNA of the CDR3: TGCGCCAGCAGCTTGGCCCAGGGGACACGGGAGACCCAGTACTTC.

V and J are TRBV7-3 and TRBJ1-3; D remains unclear. The CDR3 sequence is 14 residues long. Germline-derived CDR1 and CDR2 are SGHTA and FQGTGA. The V and J ends lost 5 bases and 2 bases respectively, with 10 bases between them. The DNA of the CDR3 is TGTGCCAGCAGCCCAACTGGGGCTGGAAACACCATATATTTT. This translates into CASSPTGAGNTIYF.

The V gene is TRBV13, the J gene TRBJ2-7; TRBD2 matches 13 bases. Trimming at V came to 6 bases and at J to 3 bases, leaving 5 bases not matched to a gene. The CDR3 sequence is 15 residues long. Germline V lookup: CDR1 PRHDT, CDR2 FYEKMQ (reference sequence). This chain's CDR3 is CASRHWTSGGYEQYF. DNA of the CDR3: TGTGCCAGCAGACATTGGACTAGCGGGGGCTACGAGCAGTACTTC. Using reference TRBV13 and TRBJ2-7 for the parts outside the CDR3, the full variable domain is AAGVIQSPRHLIKEKRETATLKCYPIPRHDTVYWYQQGPGQDPQFLISFYEKMQSDKGSIPDRFSAQQFSDYHSELNMSSLELGDSALYFCASRHWTSGGYEQYFGPGTRLTVT.

On this clone itself: Within the sample, other DNA sequences also encode this same CDR3. The CDR3 reads CASSLGGYDYTF. DNA for the CDR3: TGCGCCAGCAGCTTGGGCGGTTACGACTACACCTTC. The gene calls are TRBV5-1 and TRBJ1-2, with D unclear. The V end was cut by 0 bases, the J end by 10 bases, with 10 bases between. The germline V gene encodes CDR1 SGHRS and CDR2 YFSETQ. The CDR3 is made up of 12 amino acids.

The CDR3 DNA reads as TGTGCCAGCAGCTTCGAGTTCGGGGCTGAGAACACTGAAGCTTTCTTT. Its translation is CASSFEFGAENTEAFF. The chain is built from TRBV7-8 and TRBJ1-1; D is perhaps TRBD1 (5 bases). V was clipped by 3 bases and J by 1 base, with 15 bases between them. Germline-derived CDR1 and CDR2 are SGHVS and FQNEAQ. This CDR3 comprises 16 residues. Filled out from reference TRBV7-8 and TRBJ1-1, the complete variable domain reads GAGVSQSPRYKVAKRGQDVALRCDPISGHVSLFWYQQALGQGPEFLTYFQNEAQLDKSGLPSDRFFAERPEGSVSTLKIQRTQQEDSAVYLCASSFEFGAENTEAFFGQGTRLTVV.

The table lists this clone with a count of one. The V gene is TRBV6-5, the J gene TRBJ1-2, with D possibly being TRBD1 (5 bases). This CDR3 has 13 residues. In germline, CDR1 is MNHEY, CDR2 SVGAGI. V lost 2 bases and J 3 bases, leaving 7 bases between the germline ends. The CDR3 DNA reads TGTGCCAGCAGTTACGGGACTGACTATGGCTACACCTTC. The encoded protein is CASSYGTDYGYTF.

The chain uses TRBV30 and TRBJ1-1, with D maybe TRBD1 (5 bases). The CDR3 covers 13 residues. The V end lost 7 bases, the J end lost 4 bases, and 16 bases lay between the germline ends. CDR1 and CDR2 (germline): GTSNPN, SVGIG (reference sequence). Written as DNA, the CDR3 is TGTGCCTTGGACAAAGGACCTGTCACTGAAGCTTTCTTT. Translation gives CALDKGPVTEAFF. Full variable domain (outside the CDR3, taken from reference TRBV30 and TRBJ1-1): SQTIHQWPATLVQPVGSPLSLECTVEGTSNPNLYWYRQAAGRGLQLLFYSVGIGQISSEVPQNLSASRPQDRQFILSSKKLLLSDSGFYLCALDKGPVTEAFFGQGTRLTVV.

This chain joins TRBV11-1 and TRBJ2-7; no clear D gene. This CDR3 comprises 15 residues. CDR1 and CDR2 from the germline V gene are SGHAT and FQDESV (reference sequence). V was pared by 1 base and J by 3 bases, with 13 bases between. The CDR3 bases are TGTGCCAGCAGCTTAGAATTTGGGCTATACTACGAGCAGTACTTC. Translating gives CASSLEFGLYYEQYF.

This clone appeared once. The rearrangement uses TRBV6-5 and TRBJ2-5; 7 bases line up with TRBD1. The CDR3 is made up of 12 amino acids. CDR1 and CDR2 (germline): MNHEY, SVGAGI. The ends lost 5 bases at V and 6 bases at J; junction bases unmatched: 3. The CDR3 is CASSMDRQTQYF. The CDR3 DNA is TGTGCCAGCAGTATGGACAGGCAGACCCAGTACTTC.

V usage is TRBV6-5 and J usage is TRBJ2-7; maybe TRBD1 (6 bases). The germline CDR1 and CDR2 sequences are MNHEY and SVGAGI. Trimming took 6 bases from V and 1 from J, leaving 10 bases between them. The CDR3 runs 13 residues. The CDR3: CASRPGQSYEQYF. CDR3 coding DNA: TGTGCCAGCAGGCCAGGACAGTCCTACGAGCAGTACTTC.

This clone has more than one count but fewer than ten. The chain uses TRBV27 and TRBJ1-5; D gene unclear. The germline V gene has CDR1 MNHEY and CDR2 SMNVEV (reference sequence). V was pared by 5 bases and J by 9 bases, with 11 bases between. The CDR3 contains 12 residues. This chain's CDR3 is CASSPGIGPQHF. CDR3 in DNA: TGTGCCAGCAGTCCAGGCATAGGGCCCCAGCATTTT.

V and J are TRBV5-1 and TRBJ2-5; D perhaps matches TRBD1 (5 bases). Per the germline V gene, CDR1 is SGHRS and CDR2 is YFSETQ. The V end lost 6 bases, the J end lost 5 bases, and 20 bases lay between the germline ends. CDR3 size: 15 residues. CDR3 residues: CASKVSTASVETQYF. The CDR3 bases are TGCGCCAGCAAGGTATCGACAGCGTCCGTGGAGACCCAGTACTTC. Filled out from reference TRBV5-1 and TRBJ2-5, the complete variable domain reads KAGVTQTPRYLIKTRGQQVTLSCSPISGHRSVSWYQQTPGQGLQFLFEYFSETQRNKGNFPGRFSGRQFSNSRSEMNVSTLELGDSALYLCASKVSTASVETQYFGPGTRLLVL.

The genes are TRBV12-5 and TRBJ2-7; D might be TRBD1 or TRBD2, each matching 6 bases. Germline CDR1 and CDR2: LGHNT and FRNRAP. Trimming pared 10 bases from V and 5 bases from J, leaving 15 bases between. The CDR3 runs 12 residues. This chain's CDR3 is CAKGGPGNEQYF. CDR3 DNA: TGTGCTAAGGGGGGCCCGGGGAACGAGCAGTACTTC.

This chain uses TRBV5-1 with TRBJ2-2; D perhaps matches TRBD1 (6 bases). This CDR3 is 16 amino acids long. Deletions cut 1 base from V and 5 bases from J, with 15 bases between. The V gene's germline CDR1 is SGHRS and CDR2 YFSETQ. The CDR3 DNA reads as TGCGCCAGCAGCTTGCAGGGGCAGGGAAGGACCGGGGAGCTGTTTTTT. Encoded protein: CASSLQGQGRTGELFF.

In DNA, the CDR3 is TGCGCCAGCAGTGACTTCGGGAGGGACGGAGAGACCCAGTACTTC. The encoded protein is CASSDFGRDGETQYF. The chain is built from TRBV10-1 and TRBJ2-5; the match to TRBD2 covers 8 bases. This CDR3 contains 15 residues. The V segment lost 3 bases and the J segment 4 bases; nucleotides outside the gene matches: 7. CDR1 WNHNN and CDR2 SYGVQD come from the germline V gene (reference sequence).

This clone has just a few counts. The CDR3 DNA sequence: TGTGCCAGTAGCGAGGGACTTGGGGGCTACGAGCAGTACTTC. It specifies CASSEGLGGYEQYF. The chain combines TRBV19 with TRBJ2-7, with TRBD2 as a possible D gene (6 bases). The CDR3 consists of 14 residues. V was clipped by 6 bases and J by 3 bases, with 15 bases between them. Germline lookup yields CDR1 LNHDA and CDR2 SQIVND (reference sequence).

CDR3 in amino acids: CSESTTGTGNEQFF. The CDR3 DNA reads as TGCAGCGAATCAACAACCGGGACAGGGAACGAGCAGTTCTTC. V and J are TRBV29-1 and TRBJ2-1, with 9 bases that match TRBD1. The trim removed 7 bases at V and 10 bases at J, leaving 14 bases unmatched. From germline, CDR1 is SQVTM and CDR2 ANQGSEA. The CDR3 loop spans 14 amino acids.

Notes on this clone: Other DNA sequences from this sample encode an identical CDR3 as well. V usage is TRBV18 and J usage is TRBJ2-5; D is ambiguous. This CDR3 region has 12 residues. Trimming removed 3 bases from V and 5 bases from J, with 7 bases in between. Germline CDR1 KGHSH, CDR2 LQKENI. The DNA of the CDR3 is TGTGCCAGCTCACCCTCTCAGGAGACCCAGTACTTC. Translation: CASSPSQETQYF. Combining the CDR3 with reference TRBV18 and TRBJ2-5 gives the whole variable domain NAGVMQNPRHLVRRRGQEARLRCSPMKGHSHVYWYRQLPEEGLKFMVYLQKENIIDESGMPKERFSAEFPKEGPSILRIQQVVRGDSAAYFCASSPSQETQYFGPGTRLLVL.

V usage is TRBV6-1 and J usage is TRBJ1-1, with 8 nucleotides matching TRBD1. This CDR3 is built from 12 residues. From germline, CDR1 is MNHNS and CDR2 SASEGT. V was clipped by 3 bases and J by 11 bases; unmatched bases: 5. The CDR3 coding sequence is TGTGCCAGCAGTGACAGGGGGCGCTTGGCTTTCTTT. Residues: CASSDRGRLAFF.

About this clone itself: At one end the junction does not follow the germline gene, possibly because of a read error. The rearrangement uses TRBV7-7 and TRBJ1-2; D gene unclear. Per germline, CDR1 SSHAT and CDR2 FNYEAQ (reference sequence). The CDR3 is made up of 11 amino acids. This CDR3 is CASSAQYGYTF. CDR3 coding DNA: TGTGCTAGCAGCGCCCAATATGGCTACACCTTC.